These 8 T cell receptor beta chains share one sample of origin, sequenced in a study of blood T cells in healthy people across ages. The use of a sample-barcoded 5' primer and a J-beta primer mix characterized a second PCR of about 7 to 12 cycles. TCRdb recomputed calls from the 5' RACE reads with MiXCR, one row per CDR3 protein. This sample has under 700,000 distinct CDR3 sequences, with about 24% found just once. The same specimen was also included in a second study, on T cells of mothers and their children.

Sequenced material: blood. These receptors all come from a boy younger than 18 in good health.

This clonotype occurred a few times. The rearrangement links TRBV29-1 to TRBJ2-5; perhaps TRBD2 as D (6 bases). This CDR3 spans 12 amino acids. The germline V gene encodes CDR1 SQVTM and CDR2 ANQGSEA. The V end lost 3 bases, the J end lost 9 bases, and 14 bases lay between the germline ends. The CDR3 loop reads CSVDGGGEAQYF. CDR3 DNA: TGCAGCGTTGATGGCGGAGGGGAGGCCCAGTACTTC.

This chain links TRBV19 with TRBJ2-7; D gene ambiguous. Germline loops: CDR1 LNHDA, CDR2 SQIVND (reference sequence). CDR3 length equals 13 residues. V lost 3 bases and J lost 7, with 13 bases in between. The CDR3 region is CASSIINAAEQYF. The CDR3 bases are TGTGCCAGTAGTATTATTAATGCCGCGGAGCAGTACTTC.

In its sample, this clonotype was seen many times. V is TRBV29-1 and J is TRBJ1-5; 12 bases fit TRBD1. The CDR3 runs to 17 residues. The germline CDR1 and CDR2 sequences are SQVTM and ANQGSEA. V shed 7 bases, J shed 2 bases, and the junction held 12 bases outside the gene matches. CDR3 coding DNA: TGCAGCGCCCTCGGGACAGGGGGCGCCCCCGGCAATCAGCCCCAGCATTTT. Translating gives CSALGTGGAPGNQPQHF.

The V gene is TRBV27, the J gene TRBJ2-7, with D perhaps matching TRBD1 (6 bases). The CDR3 length is 15 residues. Germline CDR1 MNHEY, CDR2 SMNVEV (reference sequence). The germline V and J ends were trimmed by 2 bases and 3 bases, with 14 bases remaining between them. The CDR3 coding sequence is TGTGCCAGCAGTTTAATACAGGGTCTCGGCTACGAGCAGTACTTC. It is translated as CASSLIQGLGYEQYF.

This chain connects TRBV7-2 to TRBJ2-7; D may be TRBD1 (7 bases). Trimming took off 7 bases at V and 3 bases at J, with 19 bases between the two ends. CDR1 SGHTA and CDR2 FQGNSA come from the germline V gene. This CDR3 spans 15 amino acids. CDR3 sequence: CASTNPPGGIYEQYF. DNA of the CDR3: TGTGCCAGCACCAACCCCCCAGGGGGGATCTACGAGCAGTACTTC. The full variable domain, with the rest looked up from reference TRBV7-2 and TRBJ2-7, is GAGVSQSPSNKVTEKGKDVELRCDPISGHTALYWYRQSLGQGLEFLIYFQGNSAPDKSGLPSDRFSAERTGGSVSTLTIQRTQQEDSAVYLCASTNPPGGIYEQYFGPGTRLTVT.

The gene calls are TRBV7-9 and TRBJ1-2, with 7 bases that match TRBD1. Germline V gives CDR1 SEHNR, CDR2 FQNEAQ (reference sequence). The CDR3 has 14 amino acids. V gave up 1 base and J gave up 6 bases; unmatched junction bases: 5. In DNA, the CDR3 is TGTGCCAGCAGCTTAGGGTTAACAGGGGATGGCTACACCTTC. Its protein is CASSLGLTGDGYTF.

The rearrangement joins TRBV4-1 to TRBJ2-7, with D perhaps TRBD1 or TRBD2 (5 bases each). The germline gives CDR1 MGHRA, CDR2 YSYEKL. Trimming took off 0 bases at V and 4 bases at J, with 16 bases between the two ends. This CDR3 is 16 amino acids long. CDR3 DNA: TGCGCCAGCAGCCAAGACATGTTGGGCAGGGAGTACGAGCAGTACTTC. Translation: CASSQDMLGREYEQYF.

This chain joins TRBV5-1 and TRBJ2-1, with D perhaps given as TRBD1 or TRBD2 (5 bases each). Germline V gene data show CDR1 as SGHRS and CDR2 as YFSETQ. CDR3 length equals 18 residues. Trimming cost V 9 bases and J 8 bases, with 33 bases left between them. This chain's CDR3 is CATQVGGLGVVRSDEQFF. The CDR3 DNA follows: TGCGCCACCCAAGTTGGGGGATTGGGTGTAGTACGTAGCGATGAGCAGTTCTTC.